This T cell receptor (beta chain) came from a study of prognosis after radiotherapy for stage I lung cancer. Study-wide background: With a biologically effective dose of at least 100 Gy, radiotherapy took the form of SBRT split into 3 to 5 fractions.

CDR3 size: 13 residues. The V gene lost 5 bases and the J gene lost 2 bases, with 10 bases spanning the gap. Germline assignment: CDR1 MNHEY and CDR2 SMNVEV (reference sequence). Study results and caveats: Before stereotactic body radiation therapy the median unique TCR clone count was over 9,500, and afterwards it fell to 6,861. As reported, TRBV and TRBJ gene usage differed between patients who had metastases and those who did not.

Two-round multiplex PCR, the amplification method, yielded TCR beta CDR3 from genomic DNA. Gene-specific TRBV and TRBJ primers were used in PCR round one. Using its own MiXCR run on the multiplex PCR reads, TCRdb lists one record per CDR3 protein. The repertoire holds tens of thousands of distinct CDR3 sequences, with approximately 45% as singletons. In its sample, this clonotype was seen many times. Its antigen is unidentified. This sample comprised PBMCs, obtained before or after stereotactic body radiation therapy (not recorded which). This sequence originates from a donor over 45 with non-small cell lung cancer. The chain links TRBV27 to TRBJ2-7; D may be TRBD2 (5 bases). The CDR3 DNA follows: TGTGCCAGCAGTAGGACGGGAACCTACGAGCAGTACTTC. The encoded protein is CASSRTGTYEQYF.